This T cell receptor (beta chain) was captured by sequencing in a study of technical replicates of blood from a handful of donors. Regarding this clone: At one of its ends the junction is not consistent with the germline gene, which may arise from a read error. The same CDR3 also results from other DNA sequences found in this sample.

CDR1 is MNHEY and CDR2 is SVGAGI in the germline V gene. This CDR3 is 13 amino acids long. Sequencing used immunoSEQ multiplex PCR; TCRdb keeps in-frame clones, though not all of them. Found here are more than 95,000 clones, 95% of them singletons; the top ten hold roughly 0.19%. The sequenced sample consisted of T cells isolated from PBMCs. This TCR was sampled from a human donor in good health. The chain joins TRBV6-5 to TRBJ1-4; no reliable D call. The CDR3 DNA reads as TGTGCCAGCAGTTATGGGCTTGGCGAAAAACTGTTTTTC. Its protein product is CASSYGLGEKLFF.